This T cell receptor beta chain was captured by sequencing in a study of control samples from healthy donors and cancer patients. Repertoires were generated with immunoSEQ multiplex PCR, while TCRdb's copy carries only in-frame clones and drops some. The table has 70,000 to 100,000 clones, approximately 88% seen once; the top ten hold 7.6%. Germline-derived CDR1 and CDR2 are ENHRY and SYGVKD. The ends lost 1 base at V and 4 bases at J; junction bases unmatched: 7. The CDR3 is 16 amino acids. The rearrangement uses TRBV10-3 and TRBJ1-1; 9 nucleotides line up with TRBD1. The source is a woman aged 55-70 years in good health. Sequences were obtained from blood. The CDR3 protein is CAISELTGGASTEAFF. CDR3 bases: TGTGCCATCAGTGAGTTAACAGGGGGCGCGAGCACTGAAGCTTTCTTT.